The TCR beta chain described here comes from a study of OX40 agonist ivuxolimab in advanced cancers. The CDR3 has 15 amino acids. The V gene's germline CDR1 is SGHRS and CDR2 YFSETQ. The V gene lost 3 bases and the J gene lost 0 bases, with 12 bases spanning the gap. Study-wide points: Several nonresponders also turned out to have low normalized T-cell clonal expansion.

Peripheral blood came from all dose cohorts at three timepoints. Worth noting for this clone: What it recognizes is unknown.

Clones were sequenced by immunoSEQ multiplex PCR, and TCRdb holds only the in-frame ones, with some missing. The table has about 80,000 clones, approximately 86% seen once. The receptor's source is an adult with an advanced solid tumor such as melanoma, head and neck, liver or kidney cancer. Sequencing used CD4+ or CD8+ T cells sorted from blood, obtained in a trial of the OX40 agonist ivuxolimab. The chain couples TRBV5-1 to TRBJ1-2, with D maybe TRBD1 (6 bases). The CDR3 DNA follows: TGCGCCAGCAGCTCAGCAGGGACATCTAACTATGGCTACACCTTC. Its translation: CASSSAGTSNYGYTF.